The 31 T cell receptor beta chains in this list originate from one sample, sequenced in a study of spatial heterogeneity in lung cancer. TCRdb processed the 5' RACE reads anew with MiXCR; each CDR3 protein has one entry. The sample records 35,000 to 45,000 distinct CDR3 sequences, roughly 20% being singletons. This sample's time point: blood at routine non-recurrence follow-up after resection. This specimen consisted of PBMCs, obtained at follow-up. These receptors were obtained from a female donor with early-stage non-small cell lung cancer.

This clonotype appeared a single time. The V and J genes are TRBV5-4 and TRBJ2-1; D not certain. CDR1 is SGHNT, CDR2 YYREEE, per germline (reference sequence). The CDR3 spans 14 residues. V was cut by 1 base and J by 2 bases, with 7 bases left in between. The CDR3 region is CASSLKLAYNEQFF. The CDR3 coding sequence is TGTGCCAGCAGCTTGAAACTTGCCTACAATGAGCAGTTCTTC.

This clonotype came up a few times. The chain combines TRBV5-1 with TRBJ1-1; D is perhaps TRBD1 (6 bases). Per germline, CDR1 SGHRS and CDR2 YFSETQ. V shed 0 bases and J shed 2 bases, with 11 bases lying between them. The CDR3 consists of 15 residues. The CDR3 sequence: CASSLEVGGNTEAFF. DNA of the CDR3: TGCGCCAGCAGCTTGGAGGTTGGGGGCAACACTGAAGCTTTCTTT.

This clonotype showed up many times. The chain joins TRBV7-2 to TRBJ2-1; D tentatively fits TRBD1 or TRBD2 (5 bases each). The germline V and J ends were trimmed by 6 bases and 6 bases, with 12 bases remaining between them. Looked up from germline, CDR1 is SGHTA and CDR2 is FQGNSA. CDR3 size: 13 residues. This chain's CDR3 is CASREGPRNEQFF. The CDR3 region has the DNA TGTGCCAGCAGAGAGGGACCGCGCAATGAGCAGTTCTTC.

This clonotype was found many times. The V call is TRBV10-2, the J call TRBJ2-5; no definite D call. This CDR3 has 12 amino acids. Germline V lookup: CDR1 WSHSY, CDR2 SAAADI. Trimming removed 5 bases from V and 5 bases from J, with 9 bases in between. CDR3 nucleotide sequence: TGCGCCAGCAGTTATCTGGGGGAGACCCAGTACTTC. Translation gives CASSYLGETQYF.

This clonotype has only a few counts. The chain links TRBV7-9 to TRBJ1-4, with TRBD1 matching over 9 bases. This CDR3 comprises 17 residues. The V gene's germline CDR1 is SEHNR and CDR2 FQNEAQ (reference sequence). V shed 0 bases and J 2 bases; nucleotides not matched to a gene: 4. CDR3 DNA sequence: TGTGCCAGCAGCTTAGCTAGGACAGGGGTGACTAATGAAAAACTGTTTTTT. Protein sequence: CASSLARTGVTNEKLFF.

This clonotype has a count of ten or more. V and J are TRBV5-4 and TRBJ2-5; 10 bases line up with TRBD2. This CDR3 has 15 amino acids. V lost 7 bases, J lost 7 bases, and 13 bases stayed unmatched. CDR1 and CDR2 from the germline V gene are SGHNT and YYREEE (reference sequence). The CDR3 is CASGDQREGRGTQYF. The CDR3, as DNA: TGTGCCAGCGGCGACCAGCGGGAGGGCCGGGGGACCCAGTACTTC.

The rearrangement joins TRBV27 to TRBJ2-2; no reliable D call. Per the germline V gene, CDR1 is MNHEY and CDR2 is SMNVEV (reference sequence). Trimming took off 5 bases at V and 1 base at J, with 11 bases between the two ends. This CDR3 region has 15 residues. The DNA for the CDR3 is TGTGCCAGCAGTCGTCTGGACGGGAACACCGGGGAGCTGTTTTTT. Translating it yields CASSRLDGNTGELFF.

This clonotype was observed a handful of times. The chain joins TRBV5-5 to TRBJ1-4, with a tentative D call TRBD1 (5 bases). Deletions cut 4 bases from V and 1 base from J, with 14 bases between. Per the germline V gene, CDR1 is SGHKS and CDR2 is YYEKEE (reference sequence). The CDR3 covers 16 residues. CDR3 sequence: CASSPVARGTNEKLFF. CDR3 DNA: TGTGCCAGCAGCCCTGTGGCTAGGGGAACTAATGAAAAACTGTTTTTT.

This clonotype was counted ten times or more. The rearrangement links TRBV29-1 to TRBJ2-2; 11 nucleotides agree with TRBD2. The CDR3 spans 14 residues. The junction had 5 bases not matched to a gene; V was cut back by 5 bases and J by 6 bases. The germline V gene encodes CDR1 SQVTM and CDR2 ANQGSEA. The CDR3 loop reads CSVQASGGPGELFF. The CDR3 coding sequence is TGCAGCGTTCAGGCTAGCGGGGGGCCCGGGGAGCTGTTTTTT.

V is TRBV12-3 or TRBV12-4 and J is TRBJ1-3; 9 positions match TRBD1. The CDR3 consists of 19 residues. V dropped 5 bases and J dropped 1; count of bases not matched to a gene: 15. In DNA form, the CDR3 reads TGTGCCAGCAGTCGGGACAGGGTGACCCTATACGAATCTGGAAACACCATATATTTT. It encodes CASSRDRVTLYESGNTIYF.

This clonotype was seen a handful of times. V gene TRBV7-8 combines with J gene TRBJ1-3; D is uncertain. This CDR3 comprises 14 residues. Between the trimmed V and J ends, which lost 5 bases and 5 bases, there was a span of 13 bases. CDR1 SGHVS and CDR2 FQNEAQ come from the germline V gene. The CDR3 DNA reads TGTGCCAGCAGCCCGGCGTTAGGGCGAAACACCATATATTTT. It specifies CASSPALGRNTIYF.

This clonotype showed up many times. J is TRBJ2-2 and V is TRBV11-2; TRBD2 matches 10 bases. This CDR3 has 16 amino acids. After removal of 4 bases from V and 2 bases from J, the junction contained 4 bases not matched to a gene. CDR1 is SGHAT, CDR2 FQNNGV, per germline. The CDR3 protein is CASSSTSGPNTGELFF. CDR3 DNA sequence: TGTGCCAGCAGCTCGACTAGCGGGCCTAACACCGGGGAGCTGTTTTTT.

This clonotype has a handful of counts. This chain links TRBV7-9 with TRBJ2-6, with unresolved D. There are 14 residues in the CDR3. Trimming removed 8 bases at V and 2 bases at J, with 10 bases between. Germline loops: CDR1 SEHNR, CDR2 FQNEAQ (reference sequence). In nucleotides, the CDR3 is TGTGCCAGCCCCAAGGGCACTGGGGCCAACGTCCTGACTTTC. Protein sequence: CASPKGTGANVLTF. Filled out from reference TRBV7-9 and TRBJ2-6, the complete variable domain reads DTGVSQNPRHKITKRGQNVTFRCDPISEHNRLYWYRQTLGQGPEFLTYFQNEAQLEKSRLLSDRFSAERPKGSFSTLEIQRTEQGDSAMYLCASPKGTGANVLTFGAGSRLTVL.

The table lists this clonotype with a few counts. This chain connects TRBV11-2 to TRBJ2-1; 9 bases line up with TRBD1. V was clipped by 4 bases and J by 6 bases; unmatched bases: 10. Germline lookup yields CDR1 SGHAT and CDR2 FQNNGV. The CDR3 consists of 16 residues. CDR3 loop: CASSSNRGPVINEQFF. The CDR3 coding sequence is TGTGCCAGCAGCTCGAACAGGGGGCCGGTTATCAATGAGCAGTTCTTC.

A few counts support this clonotype. The chain uses TRBV10-3 and TRBJ2-3; TRBD1 might be the D (6 bases). The CDR3 loop spans 15 amino acids. V was pared by 5 bases and J by 4 bases, with 16 bases between. Germline CDR1 is ENHRY and CDR2 is SYGVKD. The CDR3 region has the DNA TGTGCCATCAGTCGGGGAGAGGGGGTCCCAGATACGCAGTATTTT. This sequence encodes CAISRGEGVPDTQYF.

The V and J genes are TRBV6-1 and TRBJ2-2; TRBD2 agrees at 13 bases. The germline gives CDR1 MNHNS, CDR2 SASEGT. This CDR3 region has 16 residues. V shed 7 bases, J shed 3 bases, and the junction held 5 bases outside the gene matches. CDR3 coding DNA: TGTGCCAGCAAAGGACTAGCGGGGGCCGACACCGGGGAGCTGTTTTTT. It is translated as CASKGLAGADTGELFF.

A few counts support this clonotype. V usage is TRBV29-1 and J usage is TRBJ2-2; D gene uncertain. The V gene lost 5 bases and the J gene lost 3 bases, with 10 bases spanning the gap. CDR3 length: 13 residues. CDR1 SQVTM and CDR2 ANQGSEA come from the germline V gene. The DNA for the CDR3 is TGCAGCGTTACCCCGTCGGACACCGGGGAGCTGTTTTTT. It encodes CSVTPSDTGELFF.

This clonotype occurred many times. The chain combines TRBV6-1 with TRBJ1-2, with TRBD1 identical over 9 bases. Germline trimming cut 1 base from V and 8 bases from J; bases unmatched to any gene: 2. Germline V gene data show CDR1 as MNHNS and CDR2 as SASEGT. The CDR3 is 13 amino acids. CDR3 sequence (DNA): TGTGCCAGCAGTGAAGGGACAGGGGACGGCTACACCTTC. Its protein product is CASSEGTGDGYTF.

The sample holds many counts of this clonotype. The chain couples TRBV5-6 to TRBJ2-1; D possibly uses TRBD1 or TRBD2 (5 bases each). V lost 2 bases, J lost 8 bases, and 17 bases lay in between. The CDR3 is 15 amino acids. CDR1 is SGHDT and CDR2 is YYEEEE in the germline V gene. The CDR3 spells CASSFVGEMNDEQFF. As DNA, the CDR3 is TGTGCCAGCAGCTTTGTGGGGGAGATGAACGATGAGCAGTTCTTC.

This sequence joins TRBV4-1 and TRBJ1-3; D is unclear. CDR3 length equals 14 residues. Trimming pared 4 bases from V and 2 bases from J, leaving 9 bases between. The germline gives CDR1 MGHRA, CDR2 YSYEKL. CDR3 residues: CASSLGETGNTIYF. The CDR3 DNA is TGCGCCAGCAGCCTCGGGGAGACTGGAAACACCATATATTTT.

This clonotype was counted many times. V and J are TRBV20-1 and TRBJ2-3; no firm D call. Germline CDR1 DFQATT, CDR2 SNEGSKA (reference sequence). The CDR3 runs 14 residues. The V gene lost 3 bases and the J gene lost 1 base, with 11 bases spanning the gap. CDR3: CSASRVLGTDTQYF. CDR3 coding DNA: TGCAGTGCTAGCAGAGTGTTGGGCACAGATACGCAGTATTTT.

This clonotype was counted a few times. The V gene is TRBV12-3 or TRBV12-4, the J gene TRBJ1-1; no firm D call. The CDR3 length is 13 residues. V gave up 5 bases and J gave up 0 bases, with 7 bases separating them. CDR3 amino acids: CASSLSVNTEAFF. In nucleotides, the CDR3 is TGTGCCAGCAGTCTGTCAGTGAACACTGAAGCTTTCTTT.

This sequence joins TRBV2 and TRBJ1-2, with 7 bases lining up with TRBD1. There are 14 residues in the CDR3. J was trimmed by 4 bases and V by 6 bases; bases with no gene match: 8. Germline V gene data show CDR1 as SNHLY and CDR2 as FYNNEI. The CDR3 sequence: CASRLAQGGYGYTF. CDR3 bases: TGTGCCAGCAGACTCGCCCAGGGGGGCTATGGCTACACCTTC.

This rearrangement joins TRBV5-4 to TRBJ2-5, with 9 bases aligning to TRBD1. The CDR3 has 13 residues. Germline V gene lookup returns CDR1 SGHNT and CDR2 YYREEE (reference sequence). With V trimmed by 4 bases and J by 5 bases, 3 bases remained unmatched. CDR3 amino acids: CASSTGGLETQYF. The CDR3 coding sequence is TGTGCCAGCAGCACAGGGGGCTTGGAGACCCAGTACTTC.

This clonotype was counted once. The genes are TRBV10-1 and TRBJ2-7, with 10 bases fitting TRBD2. Germline trimming cut 3 bases from V and 10 bases from J; bases unmatched to any gene: 3. The CDR3 is 12 amino acids. Germline CDR1 and CDR2: WNHNN and SYGVQD (reference sequence). The DNA of the CDR3 is TGCGCCAGCAGTGACCCTAGCGGGAGACAGTACTTC. Its translation is CASSDPSGRQYF.

V and J are TRBV5-1 and TRBJ2-2, with D unclear. The CDR3 contains 13 residues. With 0 bases removed from V and 5 bases from J, the gap between germline ends came to 5 bases. Germline assignment: CDR1 SGHRS and CDR2 YFSETQ. CDR3 in amino acids: CASSLAVTGELFF. The CDR3 DNA reads TGCGCCAGCAGCTTGGCAGTGACCGGGGAGCTGTTTTTT.

V usage is TRBV4-1 and J usage is TRBJ2-6; D is perhaps TRBD2 (7 bases). Germline V gene sequence: CDR1 MGHRA, CDR2 YSYEKL. Trimming removed 1 base at V and 0 bases at J, with 16 bases between. CDR3 length equals 19 residues. The CDR3 DNA is TGCGCCAGCAGCCAAGCTATCGCGGGGGCTAACTCTGGGGCCAACGTCCTGACTTTC. This encodes CASSQAIAGANSGANVLTF.

This clonotype came up a few times. The V gene is TRBV5-1, the J gene TRBJ1-6; weak D call: TRBD1 (6 bases). Germline assignment: CDR1 SGHRS and CDR2 YFSETQ. The CDR3 runs to 13 residues. Trimming cost V 0 bases and J 12 bases, with 10 bases left between them. CDR3 residues: CASSLDRVGPLHF. CDR3 bases: TGCGCCAGCAGCTTGGACAGGGTCGGACCCCTCCACTTT.

The chain carries TRBV5-1 and TRBJ2-3; 7 bases match TRBD2. The CDR3 has 17 amino acids. V was pared by 6 bases and J by 0 bases, with 13 bases of the junction left unmatched. Looked up from germline, CDR1 is SGHRS and CDR2 is YFSETQ. CDR3 nucleotide sequence: TGCGCCAGCAAGAGGCGGGGGATAGCGGATAGCACAGATACGCAGTATTTT. Translated: CASKRRGIADSTDTQYF. Using reference TRBV5-1 and TRBJ2-3 for the parts outside the CDR3, the full variable domain is KAGVTQTPRYLIKTRGQQVTLSCSPISGHRSVSWYQQTPGQGLQFLFEYFSETQRNKGNFPGRFSGRQFSNSRSEMNVSTLELGDSALYLCASKRRGIADSTDTQYFGPGTRLTVL.

The chain employs TRBV7-9 and TRBJ2-3, with D tentatively TRBD1 or TRBD2 (5 bases each). The CDR3 spans 14 residues. Germline V lookup: CDR1 SEHNR, CDR2 FQNEAQ (reference sequence). Trimming pared 8 bases from V and 3 bases from J, leaving 15 bases between. In nucleotides, the CDR3 is TGTGCCAGCGAAGGGACCAAAAAAACAGATACGCAGTATTTT. Translating gives CASEGTKKTDTQYF. Supplemented by reference TRBV7-9 and TRBJ2-3, the full variable domain reads DTGVSQNPRHKITKRGQNVTFRCDPISEHNRLYWYRQTLGQGPEFLTYFQNEAQLEKSRLLSDRFSAERPKGSFSTLEIQRTEQGDSAMYLCASEGTKKTDTQYFGPGTRLTVL.

The V call is TRBV20-1, the J call TRBJ2-1; 7 nucleotides match TRBD2. In germline, CDR1 is DFQATT, CDR2 SNEGSKA (reference sequence). V shed 5 bases and J 6 bases; nucleotides not matched to a gene: 10. The CDR3 is 14 residues long. The CDR3: CSASDPGGPNEQFF. CDR3 DNA sequence: TGCAGTGCTTCGGATCCGGGAGGCCCCAATGAGCAGTTCTTC.